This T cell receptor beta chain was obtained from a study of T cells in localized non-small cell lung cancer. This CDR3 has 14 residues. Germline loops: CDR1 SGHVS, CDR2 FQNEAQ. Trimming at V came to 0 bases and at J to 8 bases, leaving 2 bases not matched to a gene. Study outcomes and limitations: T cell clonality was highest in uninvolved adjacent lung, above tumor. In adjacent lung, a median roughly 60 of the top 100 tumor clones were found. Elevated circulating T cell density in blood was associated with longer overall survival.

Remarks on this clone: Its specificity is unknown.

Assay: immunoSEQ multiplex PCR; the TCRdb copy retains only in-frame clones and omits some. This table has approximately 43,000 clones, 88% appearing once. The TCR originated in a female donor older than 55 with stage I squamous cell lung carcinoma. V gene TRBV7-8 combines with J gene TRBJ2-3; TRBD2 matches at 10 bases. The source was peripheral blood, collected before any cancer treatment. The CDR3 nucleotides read TGTGCCAGCAGCTTAGCTCAGCGGGAGGGTACGCAGTATTTT. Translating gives CASSLAQREGTQYF.